The T cell receptor beta chain under discussion was sequenced for a study of blood T cell repertoires in COVID-19. Study overall: Acute and convalescent COVID-19 specimens originated in the United States, Italy and Spain. From T cells, B-cell-depleted T cells, or PBMCs came the material, which was cDNA or gDNA.

Per the original data handling: Nucleated cell number was recorded as an estimate derived from reference gene primer amplification. TCRdb keeps only in-frame clones here, not all; method: immunoSEQ multiplex PCR. That table furnishes V, J and clone size, whereas the DNA furnished D and trimming. The sample lists 100,000 or so clones; roughly 87% were seen once. The CDR3 length is 16 residues. Between the trimmed V and J ends, which lost 4 bases and 6 bases, there was a span of 20 bases. The germline CDR1 and CDR2 sequences are SGHNT and YYREEE (reference sequence). V gene TRBV5-4 combines with J gene TRBJ2-1, with D maybe TRBD2 (6 bases). This sequence originates from a woman aged 60-75 years with acute or convalescent COVID-19. The sample consisted of peripheral blood. The CDR3 DNA reads as TGTGCCAGCAGCCCCTCTAGCGTCAGGACGCCCAATGAGCAGTTCTTC. Amino acids: CASSPSSVRTPNEQFF.